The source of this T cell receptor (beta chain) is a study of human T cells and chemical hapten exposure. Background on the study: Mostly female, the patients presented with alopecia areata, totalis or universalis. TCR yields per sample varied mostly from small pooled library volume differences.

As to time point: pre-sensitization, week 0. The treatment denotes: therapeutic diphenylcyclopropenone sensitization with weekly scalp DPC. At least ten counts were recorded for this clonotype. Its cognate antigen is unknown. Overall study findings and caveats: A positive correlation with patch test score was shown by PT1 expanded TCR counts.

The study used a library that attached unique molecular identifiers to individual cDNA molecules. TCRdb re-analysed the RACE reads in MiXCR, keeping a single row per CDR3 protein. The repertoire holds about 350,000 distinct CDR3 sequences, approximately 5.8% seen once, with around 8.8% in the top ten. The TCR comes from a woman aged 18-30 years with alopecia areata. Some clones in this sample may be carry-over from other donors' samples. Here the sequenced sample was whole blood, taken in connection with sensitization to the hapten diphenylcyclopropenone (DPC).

CDR3 bases: TGCGCCAGCAGCTCCTGGGGTACGAACACTGAAGCTTTCTTT. As protein: CASSSWGTNTEAFF. J is TRBJ1-1 and V is TRBV5-1; no clear D gene. The V and J ends lost 3 bases and 1 base respectively, with 10 bases between them. Germline V CDR1 and CDR2: SGHRS, YFSETQ. The CDR3 contains 14 residues.